Listed below are T cell receptor beta chains from one sample, sequenced in a study of low-dose radiotherapy and immunotherapy resistance in tumors. TCRdb called the reads again in MiXCR, with one record for every CDR3 protein. This table has tens of thousands of distinct CDR3 sequences, 10% to 15% appearing once. Sequences were derived from PBMCs, sampled before treatment. Receptors originate from a female donor with ovarian cancer. CDR3s include the opening cysteine and the closing phenylalanine or tryptophan. D genes are given only for firm matches. Clone size is stated in some rows and not others, as once, few, many or a class when expanded.

>TRBJ2-7|many|TRBV28|-
CASSRFEGEQYF
TGTGCCAGCAGTAGGTTCGAGGGAGAGCAGTACTTC
>TRBJ2-2|-|TRBV5-1|-
CASSLDSADYYEQYFGPGTGELFF
-
>TRBJ2-5|many|TRBV5-5|TRBD2
CASSPIGGAEETQYF
TGTGCCAGCAGCCCCATCGGGGGGGCGGAAGAGACCCAGTACTTC
>TRBJ2-1|many|TRBV10-2|-
CASSEGLAAREQFF
TGCGCCAGCAGTGAGGGGCTAGCCGCTCGGGAGCAGTTCTTC
>TRBJ1-6|many|TRBV6-2/TRBV6-3|-
CASSEKSSYNSPLHF
TGTGCCAGCAGTGAGAAGAGCTCCTATAATTCACCCCTCCACTTT
>TRBJ2-3|many|TRBV20-1|-
CSAGALTSPSDTQYF
TGCAGTGCTGGGGCCCTTACCTCCCCCTCAGATACGCAGTATTTT
>TRBJ2-7|many|TRBV20-1|-
CSATQGPYAEQYF
TGCAGTGCTACACAAGGCCCCTACGCCGAGCAGTACTTC
>TRBJ2-5|many|TRBV25-1|-
CASGSRGWETQYF
TGTGCCAGTGGCTCCCGAGGGTGGGAGACCCAGTACTTC
>TRBJ2-4|many|TRBV5-1|-
CASRGGIAKNIQYF
TGCGCCAGCAGAGGGGGGATAGCCAAAAACATTCAGTACTTC
>TRBJ2-3|many|TRBV20-1|TRBD2
CSARDNSGIGDTQYF
TGCAGTGCTAGGGATAATAGCGGGATCGGGGATACGCAGTATTTT
>TRBJ1-4|many|TRBV20-1|TRBD1
CSAPPWDRVDEKLFF
TGCAGTGCCCCCCCTTGGGACAGGGTGGATGAAAAACTGTTTTTT
>TRBJ2-1|medium-sized|TRBV6-5|TRBD1
CASSLWTGGNEQFF
TGTGCCAGCAGTCTTTGGACAGGGGGCAATGAGCAGTTCTTC
>TRBJ2-1|many|TRBV7-6|-
CASTLSNEQFF
TGTGCCAGCACCCTAAGTAATGAGCAGTTCTTC
>TRBJ2-1|many|TRBV24-1|TRBD1
CATSGTGGSGEQFF
TGTGCCACCAGTGGGACAGGGGGTTCCGGTGAGCAGTTCTTC
>TRBJ2-3|-|TRBV19|-
CASSMRRGPGADTQYF
TGTGCCAGTAGTATGCGGAGGGGGCCCGGGGCAGATACGCAGTATTTT
>TRBJ1-5|many|TRBV5-1|-
CASSLEAGTNQPQHF
TGCGCCAGCAGCTTGGAGGCAGGAACAAATCAGCCCCAGCATTTT
>TRBJ1-5|many|TRBV19|-
CASSIRGQPQHF
TGTGCCAGTAGTATAAGGGGACAGCCCCAGCATTTT
>TRBJ1-6|-|TRBV3-1|-
CASSQGAANLGSPLHF
TGTGCCAGCAGCCAAGGAGCGGCAAATTTGGGGTCACCCCTCCACTTT
>TRBJ1-6|few|TRBV7-2|-
CASRQNGNSPLHF
TGTGCCAGCAGGCAGAACGGGAATTCACCCCTCCACTTT
>TRBJ2-2|many|TRBV18|-
CASSPPMSGELFF
TGTGCCAGCTCACCACCGATGTCCGGGGAGCTGTTTTTT
>TRBJ2-1|few|TRBV20-1|-
CSAREASRGPENEQFF
TGCAGTGCTAGAGAGGCCTCGCGGGGCCCTGAAAATGAGCAGTTCTTC
>TRBJ1-2|many|TRBV4-1|-
CASSDPRGDRGGYTF
TGCGCCAGCAGCGACCCAAGGGGCGACAGAGGCGGCTACACCTTC
>TRBJ2-1|-|TRBV28|-
CASRSIAATSYNEQFF
TGTGCCAGCAGGAGCATAGCGGCAACCTCCTACAATGAGCAGTTCTTC
>TRBJ1-4|-|TRBV12-3/TRBV12-4|-
CASSTLLGGEKLSF
TGTGCCAGCAGTACACTCCTGGGTGGCGAAAAACTGTCTTTT
>TRBJ2-5|many|TRBV11-2|TRBD2
CASSLAAGGPRETQYF
TGTGCCAGCAGCTTAGCGGCGGGGGGGCCTCGAGAGACCCAGTACTTC
>TRBJ2-4|many|TRBV27|-
CASSRRGVENIQYF
TGTGCCAGCAGTCGGCGGGGAGTGGAAAACATTCAGTACTTC